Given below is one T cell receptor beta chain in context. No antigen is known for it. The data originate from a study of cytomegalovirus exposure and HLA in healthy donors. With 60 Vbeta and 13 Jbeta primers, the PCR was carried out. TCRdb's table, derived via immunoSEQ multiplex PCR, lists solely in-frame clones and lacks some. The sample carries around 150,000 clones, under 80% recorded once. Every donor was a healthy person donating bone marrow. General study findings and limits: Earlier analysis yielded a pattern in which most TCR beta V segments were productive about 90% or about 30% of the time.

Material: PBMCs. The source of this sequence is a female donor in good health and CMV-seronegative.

The CDR3 nucleotides are TGCGCCAGCAGCGTGACAGGGGTCGAGAACACCGGGGAGCTGTTTTTT. This translates into CASSVTGVENTGELFF. The gene calls are TRBV5-1 and TRBJ2-2; 8 bases fit TRBD1. Germline V gene data show CDR1 as SGHRS and CDR2 as YFSETQ. The ends lost 4 bases at V and 1 base at J; junction bases unmatched: 6. CDR3 length: 16 amino acids.